The sequence of this T cell receptor (beta chain) was determined in a study of identifying expanded T cells in peripheral blood. No infections or other immune events were documented during collection. This clone was seen only once. The antigen remains undetermined. The germline CDR1 and CDR2 sequences are SQVTM and ANQGSEA. The V and J ends lost 4 bases and 0 bases respectively, with 18 bases between them. This CDR3 spans 16 amino acids. Produced via immunoSEQ multiplex PCR; TCRdb's table is partial and in-frame only. Of approximately 110,000 clones listed, 85% to 90% were seen once; the top ten hold over 15%. Broader study findings: Differentially abundant clones: 0.95 to 1.5 between replicates, about 17 at roughly 15 days, less than 20 at four. Variance in clone template counts between approximately 2-week samples significantly increased with total template count across all healthy donors.

This receptor was taken from a person aged 18 to 75 in good health. The chain couples TRBV29-1 to TRBJ2-5; TRBD2 might be the D (7 bases). Sequencing used blood. CDR3 sequence reads: CSVGMGGAADQETQYF. The CDR3 region has the DNA TGCAGCGTTGGTATGGGGGGGGCGGCAGACCAAGAGACCCAGTACTTC.